One sample yielded the 25 T cell receptor gamma chains listed below, sequenced in a study of Vδ1+ human thymocytes. Overall study findings and caveats: In the thymus, TRG and TRD repertoires looked highly polyclonal with Gaussian CDR3 lengths.

Extracted RNA was reverse transcribed into cDNA. The CDR3 regions were amplified by multiplex PCR from V-gene primers to a constant-region primer. TCRdb re-called clones from the multiplex PCR reads via CATT. This table has over 20,000 gamma-chain clones, roughly 13% appearing once. The antigens these receptors bind are not known. The sample was Vdelta1+ gamma-delta thymocytes from the thymus. The subset: FACS-sorted CD3+ TCRalphabeta- TCRVdelta1+ TCRVdelta2- thymocytes. The receptors come from a child less than two years old who had congenital heart surgery.

The chain uses TRGV4 and TRGJ1 or TRGJ2. Germline-derived CDR1 and CDR2 are EGSTGY and YDSYTSSV. V dropped 6 bases and J dropped 3; count of bases not matched to a gene: 5. The CDR3 is 12 amino acids. CDR3 residues: CATWCIYYKKLF. DNA of the CDR3: TGTGCCACCTGGTGCATTTATTATAAGAAACTCTTT.

This clone turned up a few times. The gene calls are TRGV2 and TRGJ1 or TRGJ2. The CDR3 covers 14 residues. Looked up from germline, CDR1 is EGSNGY and CDR2 is YDSYNSKV. Trimming cost V 0 bases and J 5 bases; bases outside gene matches: 7. CDR3 residues: CATWDGLVDYKKLF. CDR3 in DNA: TGTGCCACCTGGGACGGGCTGGTGGATTATAAGAAACTCTTT.

This clone was detected a few times. Other DNA sequences in the sample encode the same CDR3. The chain joins TRGV2 to TRGJ1 or TRGJ2. With V trimmed by 0 bases and J by 3 bases, 5 bases remained unmatched. The CDR3 is made up of 14 amino acids. Germline V gives CDR1 EGSNGY, CDR2 YDSYNSKV. CDR3 sequence reads: CATWDGRSYYKKLF. The CDR3 region has the DNA TGTGCCACCTGGGACGGGCGTTCTTATTATAAGAAACTCTTT.

By share of the sample, this clone is medium-sized. The rearrangement links TRGV5 to TRGJ1 or TRGJ2. CDR3 length: 11 residues. J gave up 10 bases and V 0 bases, and 3 bases lay outside the gene matches. The germline V gene has CDR1 VINAFY and CDR2 YDVSNSKD. The chain's CDR3 is CATWDRQKKLF. The CDR3 DNA reads as TGTGCCACCTGGGACAGGCAAAAGAAACTCTTT.

On this clone: This CDR3 is also generated by other DNA sequences in the sample. The rearrangement uses TRGV9 and TRGJ1 or TRGJ2. The germline CDR1 and CDR2 sequences are GITISATS and ISYDGTV (reference sequence). There are 13 residues in the CDR3. V lost 2 bases to trimming and J lost 3 bases; unmatched junction nucleotides: 4. Here the CDR3 reads CALWEAPYYKKLF. The CDR3 DNA reads TGTGCCTTGTGGGAGGCGCCTTATTATAAGAAACTCTTT.

The chain carries TRGV3 and TRGJP2. The CDR3 totals 14 residues. The trim removed 2 bases at V and 3 bases at J, leaving 3 bases unmatched. Germline CDR1 is VTNTFY and CDR2 is YDVSTARD (reference sequence). CDR3: CATWDTRSDWIKTF. CDR3 DNA: TGTGCCACCTGGGACACGCGTAGTGATTGGATCAAGACGTTT.

The gene calls are TRGV9 and TRGJ1 or TRGJ2. Germline V gives CDR1 GITISATS, CDR2 ISYDGTV (reference sequence). The ends lost 0 bases at V and 6 bases at J; junction bases unmatched: 11. The CDR3 totals 15 residues. The CDR3 here is CALWEVPQGGYKKLF. As DNA, the CDR3 is TGTGCCTTGTGGGAGGTGCCCCAGGGGGGTTATAAGAAACTCTTT.

This clone was seen a few times. Other DNA sequences from this sample encode an identical CDR3 as well. The chain combines TRGV2 with TRGJ1 or TRGJ2. CDR3 size: 14 residues. Germline assignment: CDR1 EGSNGY and CDR2 YDSYNSKV. Trimming removed 0 bases from V and 7 bases from J; junction bases left unmatched: 9. The CDR3 here is CATWDGPGGYKKLF. The CDR3 DNA reads TGTGCCACCTGGGACGGGCCCGGGGGATATAAGAAACTCTTT.

The rearrangement joins TRGV5 to TRGJ1 or TRGJ2. V trimming: 0 bases; J trimming: 7 bases; junction bases outside the gene matches: 15. The germline CDR1 and CDR2 sequences are VINAFY and YDVSNSKD. This CDR3 contains 16 residues. CDR3 protein: CATWDRPVRFEYKKLF. CDR3 bases: TGTGCCACCTGGGACAGGCCAGTACGGTTTGAATATAAGAAACTCTTT.

The J gene is TRGJP1, the V gene TRGV2. V lost 5 bases and J lost 11; bases outside the gene matches: 11. The CDR3 sequence is 13 residues long. CDR1 and CDR2 from the germline V gene are EGSNGY and YDSYNSKV. In nucleotides, the CDR3 is TGTGCCACCTGGGGAGCCTGGCGATGGTTCAAGATATTT. This codes for CATWGAWRWFKIF.

On this clone itself: A read error may produce the germline difference seen at one junction end. The chain couples TRGV9 to TRGJP2. The V gene's germline CDR1 is GITISATS and CDR2 ISYDGTV (reference sequence). The CDR3 runs 14 residues. The CDR3 region has the DNA TGTGCCTTGTTGGAGGTGGGGCCGGGGTGGATCAAGACGTTT. Protein sequence: CALLEVGPGWIKTF.

Comment on this clone: Additional DNA sequences in this sample encode the identical CDR3. The rearrangement links TRGV8 to TRGJ1 or TRGJ2. Germline values: CDR1 VENAVY, CDR2 YDSYNSRV. CDR3 size: 13 residues. V lost 4 bases, J lost 7 bases, and 10 bases stayed unmatched. The CDR3 DNA follows: TGTGCCACCTGGGACCGTCGTTACTATAAGAAACTCTTT. Its translation is CATWDRRYYKKLF.

This rearrangement joins TRGV9 to TRGJ1 or TRGJ2. Germline lookup yields CDR1 GITISATS and CDR2 ISYDGTV (reference sequence). CDR3 size: 15 residues. V shed 0 bases, J shed 9 bases, and the junction held 14 bases outside the gene matches. The CDR3 region has the DNA TGTGCCTTGTGGGAGGTGCTTTCCTTTGTTGGTAAGAAACTCTTT. Its translation: CALWEVLSFVGKKLF.

The chain employs TRGV5 and TRGJ1 or TRGJ2. V lost 5 bases, J lost 0 bases, and 13 bases stayed unmatched. The CDR3 consists of 16 residues. Germline CDR1 and CDR2: VINAFY and YDVSNSKD. CDR3 loop: CATWGRPLSNYYKKLF. The CDR3 DNA reads as TGTGCCACCTGGGGGCGCCCCCTCTCGAATTATTATAAGAAACTCTTT.

Regarding this clone: One junction end does not reproduce the germline sequence, and a read error may be involved. V gene TRGV4 combines with J gene TRGJ1 or TRGJ2. CDR3 length: 14 amino acids. Germline V gene data show CDR1 as EGSTGY and CDR2 as YDSYTSSV. CDR3 protein: CATWNGALYYKKLF. CDR3 DNA: TGTGCCACCTGGAATGGGGCCCTTTATTATAAGAAGCTCTTT.

This clone was detected a few times. One junction end does not reproduce the germline sequence, and a read error may be involved. The rearrangement joins TRGV4 to TRGJ1 or TRGJ2. There are 12 residues in the CDR3. Germline assignment: CDR1 EGSTGY and CDR2 YDSYTSSV. CDR3 DNA sequence: TGTGCCACCTGGACGAATTATTATAAGAAACTCTTC. This sequence encodes CATWTNYYKKLF.

This clone was counted only a few times. V and J are TRGV3 and TRGJ1 or TRGJ2. Trimming at V came to 2 bases and at J to 6 bases, leaving 10 bases not matched to a gene. Germline V gene sequence: CDR1 VTNTFY, CDR2 YDVSTARD (reference sequence). The CDR3 totals 14 residues. CDR3 region: CATWDIVRSYKKLF. CDR3 bases: TGTGCCACCTGGGACATAGTCCGATCTTATAAGAAACTCTTT.

The chain joins TRGV2 to TRGJ1 or TRGJ2. Germline CDR1 and CDR2: EGSNGY and YDSYNSKV. The CDR3 spans 15 residues. V was pared by 4 bases and J by 5 bases, with 14 bases of the junction left unmatched. The CDR3: CATWDGPFFDYKKLF. In nucleotides, the CDR3 is TGTGCCACCTGGGATGGCCCTTTTTTTGATTATAAGAAACTCTTT.

Comment on this clone: Germline and junction disagree at one end, which may indicate a read error. The rearrangement joins TRGV9 to TRGJ1 or TRGJ2. Germline assignment: CDR1 GITISATS and CDR2 ISYDGTV (reference sequence). This CDR3 spans 11 amino acids. The CDR3 spells CAMWERAKKLF. The CDR3 nucleotides are TGTGCCATGTGGGAAAGGGCTAAGAAACTCTTT.

This clone has just a few counts. This chain joins TRGV9 and TRGJP. J lost 3 bases, V lost 4 bases, and 9 bases had no gene match. The CDR3 contains 18 residues. Germline V CDR1 and CDR2: GITISATS, ISYDGTV (reference sequence). CDR3: CALWEDVLQELGKKIKVF. DNA for the CDR3: TGTGCCTTGTGGGAAGATGTATTGCAAGAGTTGGGCAAAAAAATCAAGGTATTT.

This clone was picked up a small number of times. V usage is TRGV8 and J usage is TRGJ1 or TRGJ2. The CDR3 is made up of 13 amino acids. Per germline, CDR1 VENAVY and CDR2 YDSYNSRV. V lost 5 bases and J lost 8; bases outside the gene matches: 12. CDR3 amino acids: CATWARGTDKKLF. In nucleotides, the CDR3 is TGTGCCACCTGGGCCAGGGGCACGGATAAGAAACTCTTT.

This clone came up a few times. Other DNA sequences from this sample encode an identical CDR3 as well. This chain joins TRGV9 and TRGJP. This CDR3 spans 16 amino acids. With V trimmed by 0 bases and J by 9 bases, 5 bases remained unmatched. Germline CDR1 reads GITISATS; CDR2 reads ISYDGTV (reference sequence). The CDR3 region has the DNA TGTGCCTTGTGGGAGGTGCGAGGGTTGGGCAAAAAAATCAAGGTATTT. This sequence encodes CALWEVRGLGKKIKVF.

V and J are TRGV9 and TRGJ1 or TRGJ2. Germline lookup yields CDR1 GITISATS and CDR2 ISYDGTV (reference sequence). The CDR3 consists of 15 residues. Losses at the gene ends were 6 bases for V and 0 bases for J; bases not matched to a gene: 11. In DNA form, the CDR3 reads TGTGCCTTGTGGTACCTCCCCGGGAATTATTATAAGAAACTCTTT. Translating it yields CALWYLPGNYYKKLF.

To note about this clone: The germline gene is not matched at one end of the junction; a read error may be the cause. This rearrangement joins TRGV4 to TRGJ1 or TRGJ2. The germline CDR1 and CDR2 sequences are EGSTGY and YDSYTSSV. The CDR3 has 10 residues. The CDR3 here is CATWNGNILF. CDR3 sequence (DNA): TGTGCCACCTGGAATGGGAATATACTCTTT.

This clone has a handful of counts. The chain links TRGV8 to TRGJ1 or TRGJ2. The V and J ends lost 2 bases and 4 bases, in that order; junction bases with no gene match: 5. The CDR3 has 13 residues. From germline, CDR1 is VENAVY and CDR2 YDSYNSRV. The CDR3 DNA sequence: TGTGCCACCTGGGATAACTCCTATTATAAGAAACTCTTT. It translates to CATWDNSYYKKLF.